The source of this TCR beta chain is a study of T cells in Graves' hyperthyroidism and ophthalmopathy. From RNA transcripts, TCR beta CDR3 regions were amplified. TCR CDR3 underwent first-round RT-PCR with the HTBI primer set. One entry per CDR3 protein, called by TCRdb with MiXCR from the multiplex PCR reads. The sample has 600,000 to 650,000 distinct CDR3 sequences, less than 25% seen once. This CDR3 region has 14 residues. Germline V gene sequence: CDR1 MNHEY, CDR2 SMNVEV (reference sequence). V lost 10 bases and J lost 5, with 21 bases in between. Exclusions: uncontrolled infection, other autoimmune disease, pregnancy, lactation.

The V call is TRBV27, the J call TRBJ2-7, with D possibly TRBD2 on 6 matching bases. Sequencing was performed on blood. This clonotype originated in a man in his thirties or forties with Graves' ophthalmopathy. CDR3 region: CATTLPKGGHEQYF. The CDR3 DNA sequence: TGTGCCACTACTCTCCCCAAGGGAGGACACGAGCAGTACTTC.